The 3 T cell receptor beta chains given below trace back to one sample, sequenced in a study of CD8 T cells in Susac syndrome. Random hexamers primed reverse transcription of about 0.5 to 1 ug RNA. TCRdb analysed the immunoSEQ multiplex PCR reads with MiXCR anew, one entry per CDR3 protein. This table holds under 200,000 distinct CDR3 sequences, around 95% found once. The sample consisted of CD4+ T cells from PBMCs. These TCRs come from a human donor with Susac syndrome.

This chain uses TRBV6-1 with TRBJ2-6; tentative D call: TRBD1 (5 bases). Trimming shortened V by 4 bases and J by 6 bases, and 7 bases separated the two germline ends. Germline CDR1 and CDR2: MNHNS and SASEGT. The CDR3 is made up of 13 amino acids. The CDR3 nucleotides are TGTGCCAGCAGTGGGACACCGGCCAACGTCCTGACTTTC. Protein: CASSGTPANVLTF.

The chain recombines TRBV24-1 with TRBJ2-1; D gene uncertain. V was cut by 4 bases and J by 8 bases, with 11 bases left in between. The CDR3 extends over 13 amino acids. Germline CDR1 and CDR2: KGHDR and SFDVKD. The CDR3 loop reads CATSDARFDEQFF. DNA of the CDR3: TGTGCCACCAGTGACGCCCGCTTTGATGAGCAGTTCTTC.

Here the CDR3 DNA reads TGTGCCAGCAGCTTAGGTGCCGGGCAGGGCCCAGATACGCAGTATTTT. Translating it yields CASSLGAGQGPDTQYF. V usage is TRBV11-2 and J usage is TRBJ2-3; D is possibly TRBD1 (5 bases). V was trimmed by 1 base and J by 4 bases, leaving 15 bases between them. The CDR3 covers 16 residues. Looked up from germline, CDR1 is SGHAT and CDR2 is FQNNGV.